These 11 T cell receptor beta chains came from one sample sequenced in a study of control samples from healthy donors and cancer patients. Profiling relied on immunoSEQ multiplex PCR, and the TCRdb table lists in-frame clones only, not all of them. The data hold around 80,000 clones, with about 94% observed a single time. The specimen sequenced was blood. The receptors were gathered from a woman in her 30s in good health.

V and J are TRBV19 and TRBJ1-1; 9 positions agree with TRBD1. J was trimmed by 1 base and V by 10 bases; bases with no gene match: 1. This CDR3 comprises 12 residues. Germline V gene data show CDR1 as LNHDA and CDR2 as SQIVND (reference sequence). The CDR3 protein is CATGQGNTEAFF. For the CDR3, the DNA is TGTGCCACGGGACAGGGGAACACTGAAGCTTTCTTT.

The chain's CDR3 is CASRTGATAEKLFF. CDR3 nucleotide sequence: TGTGCCAGCAGAACCGGGGCGACGGCTGAAAAACTGTTTTTT. The rearrangement joins TRBV6-5 to TRBJ1-4, with D possibly TRBD1 on 5 matching bases. The CDR3 loop spans 14 amino acids. The germline V gene has CDR1 MNHEY and CDR2 SVGAGI. Trimming took 6 bases from V and 7 from J, leaving 15 bases between them.

Of note for this clone: Different DNA sequences within this sample yield the same CDR3. The chain employs TRBV5-6 and TRBJ1-2, with D hard to call. The CDR3 sequence is 12 residues long. The ends were cut back, 4 bases at V and 1 base at J, with 5 bases in the middle. Per the germline V gene, CDR1 is SGHDT and CDR2 is YYEEEE. This CDR3 is CASSPDNYGYTF. DNA for the CDR3: TGTGCCAGCAGCCCGGATAACTATGGCTACACCTTC.

A single count supports this clone. The rearrangement links TRBV14 to TRBJ1-6; D is undetermined. This CDR3 comprises 17 residues. Germline V lookup: CDR1 SGHDN, CDR2 FVKESK. V was trimmed by 0 bases and J by 0 bases, leaving 9 bases between them. CDR3 nucleotide sequence: TGTGCCAGCAGCCAAGATGTGCGCCTCTCCTATAATTCACCCCTCCACTTT. Amino acids: CASSQDVRLSYNSPLHF.

The chain joins TRBV5-4 to TRBJ2-3, with no clear D. The CDR3 is made up of 14 amino acids. The V end was cut by 1 base, the J end by 6 bases, with 12 bases between. The germline gives CDR1 SGHNT, CDR2 YYREEE (reference sequence). DNA for the CDR3: TGTGCCAGCAGCTTGCTTGCTTCCGTTGATACGCAGTATTTT. Its protein product is CASSLLASVDTQYF. The full variable domain, completed using reference TRBV5-4 and TRBJ2-3, is ETGVTQSPTHLIKTRGQQVTLRCSSQSGHNTVSWYQQALGQGPQFIFQYYREEENGRGNFPPRFSGLQFPNYSSELNVNALELDDSALYLCASSLLASVDTQYFGPGTRLTVL.

The chain is built from TRBV3-1 (or the pseudogene TRBV3-2) and TRBJ1-6; TRBD1 is a possible D gene (6 bases). The CDR3 runs 16 residues. Germline V gives CDR1 LGHDT, CDR2 YNNKEL (reference sequence). V was pared by 3 bases and J by 5 bases, with 14 bases between. CDR3 amino acids: CASSHPWTANNSPLHF. The CDR3 DNA reads as TGTGCCAGCAGCCATCCTTGGACAGCGAATAATTCACCCCTCCACTTT.

This chain links TRBV28 with TRBJ1-5; tentative D call: TRBD1 (5 bases). Germline V CDR1 and CDR2: MDHEN, SYDVKM. Trimming stripped 7 bases from V and 0 bases from J, with 13 bases between. The CDR3 runs 15 residues. The CDR3 region is CASNRGDPSNQPQHF. CDR3 bases: TGTGCCAGCAACCGGGGGGATCCTAGCAATCAGCCCCAGCATTTT.

This rearrangement joins TRBV27 to TRBJ2-7; 7 bases are shared with TRBD2. The CDR3 spans 16 residues. The J segment lost 4 bases and the V segment lost 3 bases, leaving 12 bases of the junction unmatched. Germline V gene lookup returns CDR1 MNHEY and CDR2 SMNVEV (reference sequence). DNA of the CDR3: TGTGCCAGCAGTTTTCTCGGCGGGGGATCGGCTTACGAGCAGTACTTC. Encoded protein: CASSFLGGGSAYEQYF.

The chain uses TRBV19 and TRBJ1-1; 8 bases agree with TRBD1. Trimming removed 4 bases from V and 6 bases from J; junction bases left unmatched: 7. The germline gives CDR1 LNHDA, CDR2 SQIVND (reference sequence). CDR3 length: 14 amino acids. CDR3 in amino acids: CASSTTWTGSEAFF. As DNA, the CDR3 is TGTGCCAGTAGTACAACTTGGACAGGGTCTGAAGCTTTCTTT.

V and J are TRBV9 and TRBJ2-3, with 7 positions matching TRBD2. The CDR3 covers 16 residues. After removal of 4 bases from V and 2 bases from J, the junction contained 10 bases not matched to a gene. CDR1 and CDR2 (germline): SGDLS, YYNGEE. In nucleotides, the CDR3 is TGTGCCAGCAGCAAAACTCTAGCGGCCCACACAGATACGCAGTATTTT. This sequence encodes CASSKTLAAHTDTQYF.

This clone was observed once. This chain connects TRBV19 to TRBJ1-5; possible D gene TRBD1, 6 bases. The length of the CDR3 is 14 residues. Looked up from germline, CDR1 is LNHDA and CDR2 is SQIVND (reference sequence). V was cut by 10 bases and J by 6 bases, with 19 bases left in between. CDR3 sequence reads: CATRRGELGQPQHF. Written as DNA, the CDR3 is TGTGCCACTCGGAGGGGGGAGCTCGGTCAGCCCCAGCATTTT.